This passage covers 22 T cell receptor beta chains from one sample sequenced in a study of blood T cell repertoires in COVID-19. The method was immunoSEQ multiplex PCR; TCRdb's version includes in-frame clones alone and lacks a portion of them. The repertoire includes 210,000 or so clones, approximately 80% of them detected once, and roughly 4.3% sits in the top ten. The sequenced material came from PBMCs or T cells enriched from blood (not recorded which). These receptors all come from a man under 40 with acute COVID-19.

The chain has TRBV15 and TRBJ1-3, with 7 bases lining up with TRBD1. Germline V lookup: CDR1 LNHNV, CDR2 YYDKDF (reference sequence). There are 16 residues in the CDR3. V lost 0 bases and J lost 5; bases outside the gene matches: 7. The CDR3 spells CATSRDRKGGRNTIYF. CDR3 sequence (DNA): TGTGCCACCAGCAGAGATAGAAAAGGGGGCAGAAACACCATATATTTT.

The chain recombines TRBV30 with TRBJ2-3; D is undetermined. The germline V gene has CDR1 GTSNPN and CDR2 SVGIG (reference sequence). The CDR3 runs 12 residues. The ends were cut back, 0 bases at V and 9 bases at J, with 10 bases in the middle. For the CDR3, the DNA is TGTGCCTGGAGTGTACTCGCGATGACGCAGTATTTT. It specifies CAWSVLAMTQYF.

The V and J genes are TRBV5-1 and TRBJ2-7; weak D call: TRBD2 (6 bases). Trimming left V 0 bases short and J 4 bases short, with 11 bases between. Germline CDR1 is SGHRS and CDR2 is YFSETQ. The CDR3 is 14 residues long. The CDR3 region has the DNA TGCGCCAGCAGCTTGGAGGTCGGGAGATACGAGCAGTACTTC. This encodes CASSLEVGRYEQYF. Full variable domain (missing parts from reference TRBV5-1 and TRBJ2-7): KAGVTQTPRYLIKTRGQQVTLSCSPISGHRSVSWYQQTPGQGLQFLFEYFSETQRNKGNFPGRFSGRQFSNSRSEMNVSTLELGDSALYLCASSLEVGRYEQYFGPGTRLTVT.

The chain recombines TRBV4-1 with TRBJ2-7; 8 bases are shared with TRBD2. J lost 0 bases, V lost 1 base, and 11 bases had no gene match. Germline-derived CDR1 and CDR2 are MGHRA and YSYEKL. CDR3 length equals 18 residues. CDR3 region: CASSQAPPLAGASYEQYF. CDR3 coding DNA: TGCGCCAGCAGCCAAGCCCCCCCCCTAGCGGGTGCCTCCTACGAGCAGTACTTC.

The genes are TRBV29-1 and TRBJ2-7, with D perhaps matching TRBD1 (5 bases). This CDR3 is 11 amino acids long. V was clipped by 7 bases and J by 4 bases, with 11 bases between them. The V gene's germline CDR1 is SQVTM and CDR2 ANQGSEA. CDR3 sequence: CSAADRYEQYF. The CDR3 bases are TGCAGCGCAGCCGACAGATACGAGCAGTACTTC.

The chain uses TRBV9 and TRBJ2-1; D is unclear. The CDR3 contains 13 residues. Trimming removed 0 bases at V and 8 bases at J, with 9 bases between. CDR1 is SGDLS and CDR2 is YYNGEE in the germline V gene. Here the CDR3 reads CASSVDSPYEQFF. CDR3 DNA sequence: TGTGCCAGCAGCGTAGACTCCCCCTATGAGCAGTTCTTC. Variable domain in full (rest from reference TRBV9 and TRBJ2-1): DSGVTQTPKHLITATGQRVTLRCSPRSGDLSVYWYQQSLDQGLQFLIQYYNGEERAKGNILERFSAQQFPDLHSELNLSSLELGDSALYFCASSVDSPYEQFFGPGTRLTVL.

The V and J genes are TRBV18 and TRBJ2-5; a weak D match, TRBD2 (5 bases). Germline lookup yields CDR1 KGHSH and CDR2 LQKENI. This CDR3 comprises 14 residues. Trimming pared 3 bases from V and 2 bases from J, leaving 10 bases between. The CDR3 DNA is TGTGCCAGCTCACCGATGGGAGAGCAAGAGACCCAGTACTTC. Translation gives CASSPMGEQETQYF.

The genes are TRBV11-2 and TRBJ2-5; TRBD2 matches at 7 bases. The CDR3 consists of 14 residues. V shed 5 bases and J 5 bases; nucleotides not matched to a gene: 8. In germline, CDR1 is SGHAT, CDR2 FQNNGV. As DNA, the CDR3 is TGTGCCAGCAGCCCAAGGTGGGGGGGGGAGACCCAGTACTTC. Protein: CASSPRWGGETQYF. The full variable domain, rest sourced from reference TRBV11-2 and TRBJ2-5, is EAGVAQSPRYKIIEKRQSVAFWCNPISGHATLYWYQQILGQGPKLLIQFQNNGVVDDSQLPKDRFSAERLKGVDSTLKIQPAKLEDSAVYLCASSPRWGGETQYFGPGTRLLVL.

Points on this clone: Distinct nucleotide sequences in the sample also encode this CDR3. The rearrangement joins TRBV6-4 to TRBJ1-1, with TRBD1 matching over 7 bases. This CDR3 has 13 amino acids. V shed 6 bases, J shed 4 bases, and the junction held 5 bases outside the gene matches. The V gene's germline CDR1 is MRHNA and CDR2 SNTAGT. The CDR3 DNA is TGTGCCAGCAGCTCTCAGGGGGGCACTGAAGCTTTCTTT. Residues: CASSSQGGTEAFF.

The rearrangement links TRBV5-4 to TRBJ1-1; a weak D match, TRBD1 (6 bases). CDR1 is SGHNT, CDR2 YYREEE, per germline (reference sequence). The CDR3 covers 13 residues. Trimming took 4 bases from V and 6 from J, leaving 13 bases between them. CDR3 amino acids: CASSRQGFPEAFF. For the CDR3, the DNA is TGTGCCAGCAGCCGGCAGGGGTTCCCTGAAGCTTTCTTT.

V is TRBV2 and J is TRBJ1-5; the match to TRBD1 covers 9 bases. The V gene end was trimmed by 7 bases and the J gene end by 6 bases; junction bases not matched to a gene: 7. The V gene's germline CDR1 is SNHLY and CDR2 FYNNEI. The CDR3 is 14 amino acids. CDR3 nucleotides: TGTGCCAGCACCCTAGGACAGGGGTTTCAGCCCCAGCATTTT. Translating gives CASTLGQGFQPQHF.

This clone has at least ten counts. The V call is TRBV28, the J call TRBJ1-2; D is ambiguous. The CDR3 covers 14 residues. Per the germline V gene, CDR1 is MDHEN and CDR2 is SYDVKM. V was clipped by 2 bases and J by 3 bases, with 10 bases between them. The CDR3 sequence: CASSLRGMDYGYTF. CDR3 DNA sequence: TGTGCCAGCAGTTTACGGGGAATGGACTATGGCTACACCTTC.

This chain links TRBV5-6 with TRBJ1-1, with D unclear. The CDR3 totals 13 residues. The V gene's germline CDR1 is SGHDT and CDR2 YYEEEE. Trimming removed 3 bases from V and 3 bases from J, with 9 bases in between. CDR3 region: CASSYGADTEAFF. CDR3 coding DNA: TGTGCCAGCAGCTATGGAGCGGACACTGAAGCTTTCTTT.

This clone was detected ten times or more. The chain employs TRBV7-9 and TRBJ2-4; 9 bases fit TRBD1. V lost 1 base and J lost 13; bases outside the gene matches: 5. The germline V gene encodes CDR1 SEHNR and CDR2 FQNEAQ (reference sequence). There are 13 residues in the CDR3. The CDR3 loop is CASSLVGQGLQYF. CDR3 coding DNA: TGTGCCAGCAGCTTAGTTGGACAGGGGTTACAGTACTTC. Supplemented by reference TRBV7-9 and TRBJ2-4, the full variable domain reads DTGVSQNPRHKITKRGQNVTFRCDPISEHNRLYWYRQTLGQGPEFLTYFQNEAQLEKSRLLSDRFSAERPKGSFSTLEIQRTEQGDSAMYLCASSLVGQGLQYFGAGTRLSVL.

The chain has TRBV7-3 and TRBJ1-2, with a tentative D call TRBD1 (6 bases). V lost 2 bases to trimming and J lost 6 bases, with 25 bases between them. The CDR3 runs to 18 residues. Germline V gene lookup returns CDR1 SGHTA and CDR2 FQGTGA. The CDR3 loop is CASSLGVLAGALFDGYTF. CDR3 DNA: TGTGCCAGCAGCTTAGGAGTCTTGGCAGGGGCGCTTTTCGATGGCTACACCTTC.

This chain uses TRBV5-1 with TRBJ1-1, with D possibly matching TRBD1 (6 bases). The V and J ends lost 5 bases and 0 bases respectively, with 11 bases between them. Germline V gene sequence: CDR1 SGHRS, CDR2 YFSETQ. CDR3 length: 14 residues. CDR3 in amino acids: CASSSQGLNTEAFF. In DNA form, the CDR3 reads TGCGCCAGCAGTAGCCAGGGGTTGAACACTGAAGCTTTCTTT.

The chain is built from TRBV19 and TRBJ2-4, with TRBD2 identical over 10 bases. With V trimmed by 7 bases and J by 3 bases, 6 bases remained unmatched. The V gene's germline CDR1 is LNHDA and CDR2 SQIVND (reference sequence). The CDR3 length is 15 residues. The CDR3 nucleotides read TGTGCCAGTACCCCTAGCGGGGGTATCAAAAACATTCAGTACTTC. Residues: CASTPSGGIKNIQYF.

There are a few counts of this clone. The CDR3 loop is CASSPLAGGPYEQYF. The DNA of the CDR3 is TGTGCCAGCAGCCCTTTGGCGGGGGGACCCTACGAGCAGTACTTC. The V and J genes are TRBV27 and TRBJ2-7, with 8 bases that match TRBD2. The trim removed 6 bases at V and 2 bases at J, leaving 9 bases unmatched. The CDR3 is 15 amino acids. Germline CDR1 and CDR2: MNHEY and SMNVEV (reference sequence).

V is TRBV9 and J is TRBJ2-1; 12 bases map to TRBD2. The CDR3 contains 16 residues. The V gene end was trimmed by 0 bases and the J gene end by 10 bases; junction bases not matched to a gene: 8. Germline CDR1 reads SGDLS; CDR2 reads YYNGEE. This chain's CDR3 is CASSVEGLAGREEQFF. In DNA, the CDR3 is TGTGCCAGCAGCGTAGAGGGACTAGCGGGCCGGGAGGAGCAGTTCTTC.

The chain employs TRBV27 and TRBJ2-2, with 9 bases matching TRBD2. After removal of 6 bases from V and 2 bases from J, the junction contained 7 bases not matched to a gene. This CDR3 region has 16 residues. Germline V gene data show CDR1 as MNHEY and CDR2 as SMNVEV (reference sequence). CDR3 DNA: TGTGCCAGCAGACCTGCTAGCGGGACTAACACCGGGGAGCTGTTTTTT. This gives the protein CASRPASGTNTGELFF.

This clone was seen just once. The chain links TRBV5-1 to TRBJ1-6; possible D gene TRBD1, 5 bases. V lost 0 bases and J 7 bases, leaving 11 bases between the germline ends. Germline V CDR1 and CDR2: SGHRS, YFSETQ. The CDR3 sequence is 15 residues long. Written as DNA, the CDR3 is TGCGCCAGCAGCTTGGACGGGGGAGGCAATTCACCCCTCCACTTT. As protein: CASSLDGGGNSPLHF.

This clone has a single count. The chain combines TRBV5-6 with TRBJ1-1, with unresolved D. This CDR3 contains 14 residues. The V end was cut by 1 base, the J end by 5 bases, with 12 bases between. Germline V gene lookup returns CDR1 SGHDT and CDR2 YYEEEE. CDR3 nucleotides: TGTGCCAGCAGCTTGTCAGTGGGCCGGACTGAAGCTTTCTTT. Its protein product is CASSLSVGRTEAFF.